These T cell receptor beta chains were read from a single sample in a study of Ad26.COV2.S vaccination and SARS-CoV-2 variants. Only in-frame clones appear in the TCRdb table, and some are missing; sequencing was by immunoSEQ multiplex PCR. The table shows about 320,000 clones, with about 86% occurring only once. The starting material was peripheral blood, obtained in a trial of Ad26.COV2.S vaccine versus placebo. The receptors come from a person aged 18-65 years who received the Ad26.COV2.S COVID-19 vaccine or a placebo. Each CDR3 is given with its conserved first and last residue. Each record gives: clone size, J gene, D gene, V gene, CDR3 DNA, CDR3 protein. The D gene is left open where the match is weak. Size tells how often a clone was seen (once, few, many) or the class of an expanded clone, and some rows leave it out.

>NA|TRBJ2-5|NA|TRBV7-9
TGTGCCAGCAGCTTAGCACGATTCCAAGAGACCCAGTACTTC
CASSLARFQETQYF
>NA|TRBJ2-7|TRBD1|TRBV5-1
TGCGCCAGCAGCTTGGCGAGACAGGGGGCTGGGGAGCAGTACTTC
CASSLARQGAGEQYF
>NA|TRBJ1-3|NA|TRBV19
TGTGCCAGTAGTAACCGGATAGGGGGAAGCTCTGGAAACACCATATATTTT
CASSNRIGGSSGNTIYF
>NA|TRBJ1-3|TRBD1|TRBV9
TGTGCCAGCAGCCCCCGTCCGACAGGGGAGTATGGAAACACCATATATTTT
CASSPRPTGEYGNTIYF
>NA|TRBJ2-5|NA|TRBV6-6
TGTGCCAGCAGTTACAGGAGGGAACAAGAGACCCAGTACTTC
CASSYRREQETQYF
>NA|TRBJ2-3|NA|TRBV6-2/TRBV6-3
TGTGCCAGCAGTTACTGGGCTGGGGGTAACACAGATACGCAGTATTTT
CASSYWAGGNTDTQYF
>NA|TRBJ2-5|NA|TRBV4-1
TGCGCCAGCAGTCAGGACAGACGGGGAGAGACCCAGTACTTC
CASSQDRRGETQYF
>few|TRBJ1-2|TRBD1|TRBV6-2/TRBV6-3
TGTGCCAGCAGTTACCCAGGACAGGGAAGCGGTGCCGATGGCTACACCTTC
CASSYPGQGSGADGYTF
>NA|TRBJ1-1|NA|TRBV6-5
TGTGCCAGCAGTTACAGGACTCGGGCTGAAGCTTTCTTT
CASSYRTRAEAFF
>once|TRBJ2-1|NA|TRBV2
TGTGCCACGCGATCACAGGGAGGGTCCTACAATGAGCAGTTCTTC
CATRSQGGSYNEQFF
>once|TRBJ2-1|NA|TRBV7-2
TGTGCCAGCAGCTTATGGGGAACCGGGGGTAATGAGCAGTTCTTC
CASSLWGTGGNEQFF
>NA|TRBJ1-2|NA|TRBV5-8
TGTGCCAGCAGCGTGGGACTCAGGGAGCACTATGGCTACACCTTC
CASSVGLREHYGYTF
>NA|TRBJ1-5|TRBD1|TRBV19
TGTGCCAGTAGTTACACCGGGACAGGGGTCCAGCCCCAGCATTTT
CASSYTGTGVQPQHF
>NA|TRBJ1-1|NA|TRBV5-1
TGCGCCAGCAGCTTGATCCCAGGGTTGAACACTGAAGCTTTCTTT
CASSLIPGLNTEAFF
>NA|TRBJ1-2|NA|TRBV11-3
TGTGCCAGCAGCTTAGCTCAGGATGGCTACACCTTC
CASSLAQDGYTF
>NA|TRBJ1-2|NA|TRBV15
TGTGCCACCAGCAGAGAAGGTTCAAGGGAGTGGTATGGCTACACCTTC
CATSREGSREWYGYTF
>NA|TRBJ2-3|TRBD1|TRBV14
TGTGCCAGCAGCCAACCTCGACAGGGCCGAGGCACAGATACGCAGTATTTT
CASSQPRQGRGTDTQYF
>NA|TRBJ1-2|NA|TRBV30
TGTGCCTGGAGTGTACAAGGGACCTATGGCTACACCTTC
CAWSVQGTYGYTF
>NA|TRBJ1-3|NA|TRBV29-1
TGCAGCGTTGGTGGAGCTGGAAACACCATATATTTT
CSVGGAGNTIYF
>NA|TRBJ2-5|NA|TRBV30
TGTGCCTGGAGTGTAGGAGAAGAGACCCAGTACTTC
CAWSVGEETQYF
>NA|TRBJ2-3|NA|TRBV7-3
TGTGCCAGCAGCTTTGGGGCAGGGGATACGCAGTATTTT
CASSFGAGDTQYF
>NA|TRBJ2-1|TRBD2|TRBV18
TGTGCCAGCTCACCCACCTACGGGGGGAGCTCCTACAATGAGCAGTTCTTC
CASSPTYGGSSYNEQFF
>once|TRBJ1-4|NA|TRBV2
TGTGCCAGCAGTGAAGCGCTTCCGGGGGACCTTAATGAAAAACTGTTTTTT
CASSEALPGDLNEKLFF
>NA|TRBJ2-1|TRBD2|TRBV4-3
TGCGCCAGCAGCCAAGGGGGGGGTTACAATGAGCAGTTCTTC
CASSQGGGYNEQFF
>NA|TRBJ1-1|NA|TRBV30
TGTGCCTGGAGTGAAACTCGGACTTGGGGTCGCACTGAAGCTTTCTTT
CAWSETRTWGRTEAFF
>few|TRBJ1-3|NA|TRBV11-2
TGTGCCAGCAGCTTAAAAGGTGGAAACACCATATATTTT
CASSLKGGNTIYF
>NA|TRBJ2-1|TRBD1|TRBV19
TGTGCCAGTAGTATAGATCTTCTCACAGGGGGCAAGAATGAGCAGTTCTTC
CASSIDLLTGGKNEQFF
>NA|TRBJ2-7|TRBD2|TRBV5-4
TGTGCCAGCAGCTCCACTAGCGGGGTTAGCTACGAGCAGTACTTC
CASSSTSGVSYEQYF
>NA|TRBJ2-5|NA|TRBV20-1
TGCAGTGCTAGAGTGGAAGAGACCCAGTACTTC
CSARVEETQYF
>NA|TRBJ1-5|NA|TRBV6-6
TGTGCCAGCAGTCCCCCCGTTCCGGTTGAGCCCCAGCATTTT
CASSPPVPVEPQHF
>NA|TRBJ1-2|TRBD1|TRBV15
TGTGCCACCAGCAGCCCAGACAGGGGAGATTTCTATGGCTACACCTTC
CATSSPDRGDFYGYTF
>once|TRBJ1-2|TRBD1|TRBV19
TGTGCCAGTAGTCTCCGGGACAGTCCAGGCTATGGCTACACCTTC
CASSLRDSPGYGYTF
>once|TRBJ1-2|NA|TRBV4-2
TGTGCCAGCAGCCCCCCCGGTCAGGGGACCTATGGCTACACCTTC
CASSPPGQGTYGYTF
>NA|TRBJ1-5|NA|TRBV4-1
TGCGCCAGCAGCCCGAGTGAGGCTGGCAATCAGCCCCAGCATTTT
CASSPSEAGNQPQHF
>NA|TRBJ1-5|NA|TRBV29-1
TGCAGCGTTGGGCAGGGAAGTCAGCCCCAGCATTTT
CSVGQGSQPQHF
>NA|TRBJ2-2|TRBD2|TRBV6-5
TGTGCCATCACAAGCGGGGGGACGAACACCGGGGAGCTGTTTTTT
CAITSGGTNTGELFF
>NA|TRBJ1-2|TRBD1|TRBV7-2
TGTGCCAGCAGCTTAGCCGGGACAGCACAGTATGGCTACACCTTC
CASSLAGTAQYGYTF
>NA|TRBJ2-1|TRBD2|TRBV11-1
TGTGCCAGCAGTTTGCGGGGGGGCACGCGCAATGAGCAGTTCTTC
CASSLRGGTRNEQFF
>NA|TRBJ1-3|NA|TRBV11-2
TGTGCCAGCAGCCTCCCGGGCCTCTCTGGAAACACCATATATTTT
CASSLPGLSGNTIYF
>NA|TRBJ1-2|NA|TRBV14
TGTGCCAGCAGCCAAGATTCCAACACCTATGGCTACACCTTC
CASSQDSNTYGYTF
>NA|TRBJ1-5|NA|TRBV6-1
TGTGCCAGCAGTGAAGCGGGTGGAAGCAATCAGCCCCAGCATTTT
CASSEAGGSNQPQHF